The 17 T cell receptor beta chains in this list originate from one sample, sequenced in a study of multiple sclerosis patients with progressive multifocal leukoencephalopathy. Time point here: before natalizumab initiation. The assay was immunoSEQ multiplex PCR, and TCRdb's table has in-frame clones only and misses some. The sample shows fewer than 40,000 clones, 70% to 90% of them seen only once. The sample was PBMCs. The receptors were sampled from a human donor with multiple sclerosis.

In DNA form, the CDR3 reads TGCAGCGTTGAACAACCGGGACTAGCGGGAGGGCCGAAAGATACGCAGTATTTT. Amino acid sequence: CSVEQPGLAGGPKDTQYF. The rearrangement uses TRBV29-1 and TRBJ2-3, with 16 bases lining up with TRBD2. The CDR3 runs to 18 residues. Germline values: CDR1 SQVTM, CDR2 ANQGSEA. The V gene end was trimmed by 2 bases and the J gene end by 5 bases; junction bases not matched to a gene: 10.

This clone was picked up one time. DNA of the CDR3: TGTGCCAGCAGCCCGGACTGGGTCAATGAGCAGTTCTTC. It specifies CASSPDWVNEQFF. This sequence joins TRBV14 and TRBJ2-1; D might be TRBD2 (5 bases). V lost 4 bases to trimming and J lost 6 bases, with 10 bases between them. The germline V gene has CDR1 SGHDN and CDR2 FVKESK. The CDR3 runs to 13 residues.

This sequence joins TRBV29-1 and TRBJ1-4, with TRBD1 as a possible D gene (6 bases). Germline CDR1 SQVTM, CDR2 ANQGSEA. V was cut by 6 bases and J by 8 bases, with 19 bases left in between. CDR3 length: 14 amino acids. Here the CDR3 DNA reads TGCAGCGTCGCCGGGGGGTTCGGGACAGAAAAACTGTTTTTT. Translation: CSVAGGFGTEKLFF.

V gene TRBV7-2 combines with J gene TRBJ1-1; perhaps TRBD1 as D (5 bases). CDR1 is SGHTA, CDR2 FQGNSA, per germline. This CDR3 is 15 amino acids long. Trimming removed 8 bases at V and 2 bases at J, with 18 bases between. CDR3 residues: CASPPGAGGNTEAFF. The CDR3 nucleotides are TGTGCCAGCCCCCCCGGGGCGGGGGGTAACACTGAAGCTTTCTTT.

The chain combines TRBV6-6 with TRBJ1-2; 8 bases match TRBD1. This CDR3 contains 14 residues. Trimming took 6 bases from V and 3 from J; bases not matched to a gene: 6. The germline gives CDR1 MNHNY, CDR2 SVGAGI (reference sequence). The CDR3 sequence is CASRYGTGDYGYTF. CDR3 nucleotide sequence: TGTGCCAGCAGGTACGGGACAGGTGACTATGGCTACACCTTC.

The rearrangement links TRBV4-1 to TRBJ2-1, with 7 bases fitting TRBD2. CDR3 length: 15 amino acids. Germline V gene sequence: CDR1 MGHRA, CDR2 YSYEKL. J lost 0 bases, V lost 3 bases, and 2 bases had no gene match. The CDR3 DNA reads TGCGCCAGCAGCCATGGACTAGACTCCTACAATGAGCAGTTCTTC. This translates into CASSHGLDSYNEQFF.

The chain has TRBV29-1 and TRBJ2-7; 7 bases align to TRBD1. The CDR3 sequence is 14 residues long. Losses at the gene ends were 4 bases for V and 2 bases for J; bases not matched to a gene: 8. Per the germline V gene, CDR1 is SQVTM and CDR2 is ANQGSEA. As DNA, the CDR3 is TGCAGCGTTGTATCGCCAGACAGGGCCTACGAGCAGTACTTC. This codes for CSVVSPDRAYEQYF.

V and J are TRBV7-2 and TRBJ2-6, with D possibly matching TRBD1 (5 bases). V lost 0 bases and J lost 0, with 9 bases in between. The CDR3 totals 17 residues. CDR1 and CDR2 from the germline V gene are SGHTA and FQGNSA. CDR3 region: CASSLAGQASGANVLTF. CDR3 bases: TGTGCCAGCAGCTTAGCCGGACAAGCCTCTGGGGCCAACGTCCTGACTTTC. Full variable domain (outside the CDR3, taken from reference TRBV7-2 and TRBJ2-6): GAGVSQSPSNKVTEKGKDVELRCDPISGHTALYWYRQSLGQGLEFLIYFQGNSAPDKSGLPSDRFSAERTGGSVSTLTIQRTQQEDSAVYLCASSLAGQASGANVLTFGAGSRLTVL.

CDR3 amino acids: CASSSAGANSYNEQFF. CDR3 DNA sequence: TGTGCCAGCAGTTCAGCGGGGGCTAACTCCTACAATGAGCAGTTCTTC. This sequence joins TRBV28 and TRBJ2-1; TRBD2 agrees at 8 bases. Germline loops: CDR1 MDHEN, CDR2 SYDVKM. CDR3 length equals 16 residues. With 4 bases clipped from V and 0 bases from J, the junction kept 5 bases outside the gene matches.

The CDR3 region is CASSPLGHQTTEQYF. The CDR3 DNA is TGTGCCAGCAGCCCACTGGGACACCAAACTACTGAGCAGTACTTC. This chain joins TRBV7-2 and TRBJ2-7, with D maybe TRBD1 (6 bases). Germline CDR1 and CDR2: SGHTA and FQGNSA. This CDR3 is built from 15 residues. Trimming shortened V by 5 bases and J by 7 bases, and 21 bases separated the two germline ends.

The chain carries TRBV12-5 and TRBJ2-7; 11 positions agree with TRBD2. Trimming at V came to 2 bases and at J to 3 bases, leaving 6 bases not matched to a gene. CDR1 and CDR2 from the germline V gene are LGHNT and FRNRAP. The CDR3 is 16 amino acids. Here the CDR3 reads CASGLSTSGNGYEQYF. CDR3 bases: TGTGCTAGTGGTTTGTCGACTAGCGGGAACGGCTACGAGCAGTACTTC.

This clone came up a few times. This sequence joins TRBV27 and TRBJ2-3; D is tentatively TRBD1 or TRBD2 (5 bases each). V was trimmed by 1 base and J by 2 bases, leaving 10 bases between them. The CDR3 has 15 amino acids. CDR1 and CDR2 from the germline V gene are MNHEY and SMNVEV (reference sequence). This chain's CDR3 is CASSLWDEHTDTQYF. CDR3 DNA: TGTGCCAGCAGTTTATGGGACGAACACACAGATACGCAGTATTTT.

J is TRBJ1-6 and V is TRBV2; D gene uncertain. Germline assignment: CDR1 SNHLY and CDR2 FYNNEI. The CDR3 sequence is 16 residues long. V was pared by 2 bases and J by 0 bases, with 8 bases between. The CDR3 reads CASSERRGSYNSPLHF. CDR3 bases: TGTGCCAGCAGTGAACGTCGGGGCTCCTATAATTCACCCCTCCACTTT.

The chain joins TRBV5-5 to TRBJ2-1, with 12 bases identical to TRBD2. The V and J ends lost 4 bases and 4 bases, in that order; junction bases with no gene match: 6. CDR3 size: 16 residues. Germline V CDR1 and CDR2: SGHKS, YYEKEE (reference sequence). The CDR3 sequence: CASSPGLAGRYNEQFF. In nucleotides, the CDR3 is TGTGCCAGCAGCCCAGGACTAGCGGGAAGGTACAATGAGCAGTTCTTC. The full variable domain, rest sourced from reference TRBV5-5 and TRBJ2-1, is DAGVTQSPTHLIKTRGQQVTLRCSPISGHKSVSWYQQVLGQGPQFIFQYYEKEERGRGNFPDRFSARQFPNYSSELNVNALLLGDSALYLCASSPGLAGRYNEQFFGPGTRLTVL.

The chain recombines TRBV18 with TRBJ2-3; 9 positions match TRBD1. After removal of 3 bases from V and 4 bases from J, the junction contained 11 bases not matched to a gene. The length of the CDR3 is 17 residues. CDR1 and CDR2 from the germline V gene are KGHSH and LQKENI. CDR3 nucleotide sequence: TGTGCCAGCTCACCTACCTCCGGGACAGGGTTTCCAGATACGCAGTATTTT. It translates to CASSPTSGTGFPDTQYF.

The chain couples TRBV28 to TRBJ1-3, with D possibly being TRBD1 (5 bases). The ends were cut back, 6 bases at V and 2 bases at J, with 8 bases in the middle. The V gene's germline CDR1 is MDHEN and CDR2 SYDVKM. The CDR3 is made up of 13 amino acids. CDR3 sequence reads: CASRGGAGNTIYF. The CDR3 nucleotides read TGTGCCAGCAGGGGGGGGGCTGGAAACACCATATATTTT.

The chain links TRBV7-8 to TRBJ2-3, with 8 bases that match TRBD1. Germline V gene sequence: CDR1 SGHVS, CDR2 FQNEAQ. V lost 5 bases to trimming and J lost 4 bases; unmatched junction nucleotides: 8. The CDR3 sequence is 15 residues long. The CDR3 spells CASSRGGRGPDTQYF. CDR3 coding DNA: TGTGCCAGCAGCCGAGGGGGCAGGGGGCCAGATACGCAGTATTTT.